Detailed here is one TCR beta chain. The CDR3 consists of 15 residues. Per the germline V gene, CDR1 is MGHRA and CDR2 is YSYEKL. The V segment lost 2 bases and the J segment 4 bases; nucleotides outside the gene matches: 3. The data belong to a study of blood T cell repertoires in COVID-19. Assay: immunoSEQ multiplex PCR; the TCRdb copy retains only in-frame clones and omits some. Of roughly 260,000 clones in the sample, around 80% were seen once. The TCR sequence derives from a woman in her thirties or forties with active or convalescent COVID-19. The sample was peripheral blood. V usage is TRBV4-1 and J usage is TRBJ2-2, with 8 bases lining up with TRBD1. Written as DNA, the CDR3 is TGCGCCAGCAGCCAAACGGGACAGGCCACCGGGGAGCTGTTTTTT. This codes for CASSQTGQATGELFF.